This T cell receptor (beta chain) was sequenced for a study of CD8+ T cells in alopecia areata. It was cDNA, reverse transcribed from extracted RNA, that served as the sequencing template. Assay used: immunoSEQ multiplex PCR; TCRdb lists only in-frame clones, some missing. Here the sample spans some 130,000 clones, around half being singletons. Treatment defined: oral pan-JAK inhibitor, 5-10 mg twice daily. The CDR3 contains 13 residues. The V gene's germline CDR1 is SGHAT and CDR2 FQDESV (reference sequence). Trimming took 1 base from V and 6 from J, leaving 9 bases between them. The chain joins TRBV11-1 to TRBJ1-1, with D unresolved. Sequencing was performed on CD8+ T cells sorted from blood, taken at week 4, from a patient treated with tofacitinib. This receptor was identified in a human donor with alopecia areata. DNA of the CDR3: TGTGCCAGCAGCTTAGATTTAGGTGCTGAAGCTTTCTTT. It is translated as CASSLDLGAEAFF.